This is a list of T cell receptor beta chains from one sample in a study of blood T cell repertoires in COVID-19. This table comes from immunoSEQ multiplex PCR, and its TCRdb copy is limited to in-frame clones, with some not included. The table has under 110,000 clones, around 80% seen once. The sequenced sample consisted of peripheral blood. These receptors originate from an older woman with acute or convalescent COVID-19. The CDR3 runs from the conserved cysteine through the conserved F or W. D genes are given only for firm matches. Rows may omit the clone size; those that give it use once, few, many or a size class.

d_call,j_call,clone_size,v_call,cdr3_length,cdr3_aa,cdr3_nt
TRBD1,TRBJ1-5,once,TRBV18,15,CASSPDRVANQPQHF,TGTGCCAGCTCGCCCGACAGGGTCGCAAATCAGCCCCAGCATTTT
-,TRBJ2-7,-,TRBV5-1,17,CASSFGMWGRADYEQYF,TGCGCCAGCAGCTTCGGGATGTGGGGTCGAGCCGACTACGAGCAGTACTTC
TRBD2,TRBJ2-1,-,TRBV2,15,CASTKGLAGGNEQFF,TGTGCCAGCACCAAGGGACTAGCGGGAGGGAATGAGCAGTTCTTC
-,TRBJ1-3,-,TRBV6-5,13,CASSPDTGNTIYF,TGTGCCAGCAGCCCAGACACTGGGAACACCATATATTTT
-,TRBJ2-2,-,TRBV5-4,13,CASSLTGTGELFF,TGTGCCAGCAGCTTAACAGGGACGGGGGAGCTGTTTTTT
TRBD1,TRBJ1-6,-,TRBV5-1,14,CASSLGQGDSPLHF,TGCGCCAGCAGCTTGGGACAGGGGGATTCACCCCTCCACTTT
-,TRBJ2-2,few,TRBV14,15,CASSLGQINTGELFF,TGTGCCAGCAGCCTAGGACAGATAAACACCGGGGAGCTGTTTTTT
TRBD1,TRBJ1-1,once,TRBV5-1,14,CASSVDRVNTEAFF,TGCGCCAGCAGCGTTGACAGGGTGAACACTGAAGCTTTCTTT
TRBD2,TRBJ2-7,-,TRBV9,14,CASSVGAGEYEQYF,TGTGCCAGCAGCGTAGGGGCGGGAGAGTACGAGCAGTACTTC
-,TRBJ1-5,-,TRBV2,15,CASSERSVEGKAQHF,TGTGCCAGCAGTGAACGGAGCGTAGAGGGTAAGGCCCAGCATTTT
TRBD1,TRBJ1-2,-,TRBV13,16,CASSFYRDRVNYGYTF,TGTGCCAGCAGCTTCTACCGGGACAGGGTTAACTATGGCTACACCTTC
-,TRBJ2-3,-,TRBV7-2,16,CASSLGTLGGSDTQYF,TGTGCCAGCAGCTTGGGGACGCTTGGAGGGTCAGATACGCAGTATTTT
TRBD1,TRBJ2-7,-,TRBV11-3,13,CASSLNRGREQYF,TGTGCCAGCAGCTTAAACAGGGGGCGCGAGCAGTACTTC
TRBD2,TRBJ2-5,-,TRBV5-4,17,CASSIKRLAVGKETQYF,TGTGCCAGCAGCATAAAACGACTAGCCGTGGGGAAAGAGACCCAGTACTTC
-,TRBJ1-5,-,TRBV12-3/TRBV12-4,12,CASKTGNQPQHF,TGTGCCAGCAAGACAGGCAATCAGCCCCAGCATTTT
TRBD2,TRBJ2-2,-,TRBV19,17,CASSILAGGPGTGELFF,TGTGCCAGTAGTATTTTGGCGGGAGGGCCTGGCACCGGGGAGCTGTTTTTT
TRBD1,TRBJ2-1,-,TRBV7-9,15,CASQPGQSSYNEQFF,TGTGCCAGTCAACCGGGACAGTCCTCCTACAATGAGCAGTTCTTC
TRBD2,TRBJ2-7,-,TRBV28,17,CASSPSGRAPFFYEQYF,TGTGCCAGCAGTCCTAGCGGGAGGGCCCCTTTTTTCTACGAGCAGTACTTC
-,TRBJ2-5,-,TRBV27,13,CASSWAPLETQYF,TGTGCCAGCAGTTGGGCCCCCTTGGAGACCCAGTACTTC
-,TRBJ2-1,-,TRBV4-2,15,CASSQDGGWANEQFF,TGTGCCAGCAGCCAAGACGGGGGATGGGCCAATGAGCAGTTCTTC
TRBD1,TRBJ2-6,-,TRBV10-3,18,CAIRLPGQGSPGANVLTF,TGTGCCATCAGACTACCGGGACAGGGCTCCCCTGGGGCCAACGTCCTGACTTTC
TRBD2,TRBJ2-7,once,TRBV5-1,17,CASSSSAASGLSYEQYF,TGCGCCAGCAGCTCGTCGGCTGCTAGCGGGTTATCCTACGAGCAGTACTTC
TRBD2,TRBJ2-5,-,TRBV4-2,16,CASSLAPGGTQETQYF,TGTGCCAGCAGCCTAGCCCCGGGGGGTACCCAAGAGACCCAGTACTTC
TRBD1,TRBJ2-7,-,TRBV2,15,CASKEAWTGYYEQYF,TGTGCCAGCAAGGAGGCCTGGACAGGATACTACGAGCAGTACTTC
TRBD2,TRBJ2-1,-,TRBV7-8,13,CASSLVAGGEQFF,TGTGCCAGCAGCTTAGTAGCGGGAGGGGAGCAGTTCTTC
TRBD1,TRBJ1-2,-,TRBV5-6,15,CASSTGTVPSGGYTF,TGTGCCAGCAGCACCGGGACAGTCCCTTCGGGAGGCTACACCTTC
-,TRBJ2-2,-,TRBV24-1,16,CATSDQGQGNTGELFF,TGTGCCACCAGTGATCAAGGGCAGGGAAACACCGGGGAGCTGTTTTTT
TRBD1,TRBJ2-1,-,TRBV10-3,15,CAISERTGGLHEQFF,TGTGCCATCAGTGAGAGGACAGGGGGCCTCCATGAGCAGTTCTTC
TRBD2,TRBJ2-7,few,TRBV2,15,CASTGGGENSYEQYF,TGTGCCAGCACCGGTGGGGGGGAAAACTCCTACGAGCAGTACTTC
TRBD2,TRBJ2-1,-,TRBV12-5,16,CASGSSGTSGYNEQFF,TGTGCTAGTGGTTCGTCCGGGACTAGCGGCTACAATGAGCAGTTCTTC
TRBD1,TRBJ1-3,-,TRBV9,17,CASSAQQGLASGNTIYF,TGTGCCAGCAGCGCCCAACAGGGGTTGGCCTCTGGAAACACCATATATTTT
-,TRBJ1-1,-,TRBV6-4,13,CASSREEGTEAFF,TGTGCCAGCAGCCGGGAGGAGGGTACTGAAGCTTTCTTT
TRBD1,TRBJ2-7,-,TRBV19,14,CASSPRDSSYEQYF,TGTGCCAGTAGTCCTCGGGACAGCTCCTACGAGCAGTACTTC
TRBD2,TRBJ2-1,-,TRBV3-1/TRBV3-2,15,CASSPGTSGRNEQFF,TGTGCCAGCAGCCCGGGGACTAGCGGGAGGAATGAGCAGTTCTTC
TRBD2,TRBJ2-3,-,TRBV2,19,CASSEDRGAGGPGTDTQYF,TGTGCCAGCAGTGAAGACAGGGGAGCGGGAGGGCCGGGGACAGATACGCAGTATTTT
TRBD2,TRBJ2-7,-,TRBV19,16,CASSIPRGGAGYEQYF,TGTGCCAGTAGTATACCCCGCGGGGGGGCCGGGTACGAGCAGTACTTC
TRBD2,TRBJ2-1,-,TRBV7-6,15,CASSASRGGYNEQFF,TGTGCCAGCAGCGCCAGCCGGGGGGGATACAATGAGCAGTTCTTC
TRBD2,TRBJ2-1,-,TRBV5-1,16,CASSSAGILSYNEQFF,TGCGCCAGCAGCTCAGCGGGAATCTTGTCCTACAATGAGCAGTTCTTC
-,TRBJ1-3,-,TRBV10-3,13,CAIGGISGNTIYF,TGTGCCATCGGCGGAATCTCTGGAAACACCATATATTTT
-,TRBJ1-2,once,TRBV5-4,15,CASTLIQGRDGGYTF,TGTGCCAGCACCCTTATCCAGGGGCGCGACGGTGGCTACACCTTC
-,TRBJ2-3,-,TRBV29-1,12,CSVGNRVDTQYF,TGCAGCGTTGGAAACAGAGTGGATACGCAGTATTTT
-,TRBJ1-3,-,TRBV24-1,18,CATSDEPLSGGRGNTIYF,TGTGCCACCAGTGATGAGCCCCTGAGTGGAGGGCGAGGAAACACCATATATTTT
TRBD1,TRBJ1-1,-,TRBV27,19,CASSLIRLDRVGGNTEAFF,TGTGCCAGCAGTTTAATTCGGTTAGACAGGGTTGGAGGGAACACTGAAGCTTTCTTT
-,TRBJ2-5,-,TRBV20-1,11,CSASLQETQYF,TGCAGTGCTAGCCTCCAAGAGACCCAGTACTTC
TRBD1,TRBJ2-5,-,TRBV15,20,CATSRGGFGGGQGIQETQYF,TGTGCCACCAGCAGAGGAGGTTTCGGGGGTGGACAGGGTATCCAAGAGACCCAGTACTTC
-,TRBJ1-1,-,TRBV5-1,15,CASSLWGARDTEAFF,TGCGCCAGCAGCTTATGGGGCGCAAGGGACACTGAAGCTTTCTTT
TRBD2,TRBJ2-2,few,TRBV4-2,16,CASSQELAGGLGELFF,TGTGCCAGCAGCCAAGAACTAGCGGGGGGTTTGGGGGAGCTGTTTTTT
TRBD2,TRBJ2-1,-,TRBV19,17,CASTRGLAGGIYNEQFF,TGTGCCAGTACTAGGGGACTAGCGGGGGGAATCTACAATGAGCAGTTCTTC
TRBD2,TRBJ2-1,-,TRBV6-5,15,CASSRTSGRVNEQFF,TGTGCCAGCAGCCGGACTAGCGGGAGGGTCAATGAGCAGTTCTTC
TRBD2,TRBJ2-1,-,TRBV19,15,CASCGGSAGYNEQFF,TGTGCCAGTTGCGGGGGGTCCGCGGGGTACAATGAGCAGTTCTTC
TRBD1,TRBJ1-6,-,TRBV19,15,CASSTGTGDNSPLHF,TGTGCCAGTAGTACCGGGACAGGGGATAATTCACCCCTCCACTTT
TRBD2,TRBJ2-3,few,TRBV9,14,CASSVDGRSDTQYF,TGTGCCAGCAGCGTAGACGGGAGGTCAGATACGCAGTATTTT
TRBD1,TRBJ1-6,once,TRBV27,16,CASSRLPGQGNSPLHF,TGTGCCAGCAGTCGTTTACCGGGACAGGGTAATTCACCCCTCCACTTT
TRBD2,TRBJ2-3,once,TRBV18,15,CASSPASGNTDTQYF,TGTGCCAGCTCACCGGCTAGCGGGAACACAGATACGCAGTATTTT
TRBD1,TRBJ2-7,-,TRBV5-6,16,CASSLLGQGVSYEQYF,TGTGCCAGCAGTCTCCTGGGACAGGGGGTTTCCTACGAGCAGTACTTC